Given below is one TCR beta chain in context. It lacks a known antigen. No base-level quality is on record; no much larger clone is a single base apart. This sample was taken from a study of blood T cell repertoires in COVID-19 (dated by TCRdb to about 2020). For the wider study: Samples covering the acute and convalescent phases of COVID-19 were provided by collaborators in the United States, Italy and Spain. The material from the prospective study consisted of cDNA or gDNA derived from T cells, B-cell-depleted T cells, or PBMCs. Subjects who had been exposed to COVID-19, were actively infected with it, or had recovered from it provided the deeply sampled blood TCRbeta repertoires that made up the dataset. The repertoires were released in a freely available public database intended as a resource for research on the immune response to SARS-CoV-2. Samples were obtained from the ongoing ImmuneRACE study (first 160 participants) and from roughly 1,300 subjects provided by 6 global collaborators. Sample metadata almost always included a de-identified subject ID, COVID-19 status, age in years and sex. Where HLA class I and class II types were available, the types were taken from metadata supplied by the sample provider, not from assay-based typing.

TCRbeta CDR3 regions were amplified from genomic DNA using the immunoSEQ Assay, a bias-controlled multiplex PCR. Regarding the original processing steps: The number of nucleated cells in each sample was estimated by amplification of reference gene primers within the assay. To quantify the absolute abundance of each unique TCRbeta CDR3 rearrangement, sequence reads were collapsed and filtered. Productive Simpson clonality was computed per sample as the square root of Simpson's diversity index over productive rearrangements. TCRdb's version of the immuneACCESS table is confined to in-frame rearrangements and falls short of the full clone set. An unresolved V gene accounts for under half of the shortfall where checked; the remainder is of unknown origin. V and J calls and clone size are those listed in that table; D and trimming were worked out from the DNA. The sample contains more than 60,000 clones, 86% of them found a single time. The top ten hold around 4.4% of the sample.

Each collaborating institution followed its own protocols to collect whole blood in K2EDTA tubes. For TCRbeta analysis, collaborators shipped samples in one of three forms: frozen whole blood, isolated PBMCs, or DNA extracted from either of those sample types. Including the terminal cysteine and phenylalanine, the CDR3 comprises 14 residues. Solely the CDR3 DNA is kept, with 42 bases framed from the first base. Based on the germline V gene, the CDR1 and CDR2 sequences are SNHLY and FYNNEI. Trimming removed 4 bases from V and 0 bases from J; the gene matches leave 0 bases unexplained. Beyond this particular receptor, the publication reports: The amount of clinical and demographic metadata varied by source and participant and was provided uncurated.

The chain was built from TRBV2 and TRBJ1-5; 7 bases in between match TRBD1. This TCR was recovered from a man in his fifties or sixties with active COVID-19. Input material: peripheral blood. The encoded CDR3 is CASSGQGSNQPQHF. The DNA reads TGTGCCAGCAGTGGACAGGGTAGCAATCAGCCCCAGCATTTT.